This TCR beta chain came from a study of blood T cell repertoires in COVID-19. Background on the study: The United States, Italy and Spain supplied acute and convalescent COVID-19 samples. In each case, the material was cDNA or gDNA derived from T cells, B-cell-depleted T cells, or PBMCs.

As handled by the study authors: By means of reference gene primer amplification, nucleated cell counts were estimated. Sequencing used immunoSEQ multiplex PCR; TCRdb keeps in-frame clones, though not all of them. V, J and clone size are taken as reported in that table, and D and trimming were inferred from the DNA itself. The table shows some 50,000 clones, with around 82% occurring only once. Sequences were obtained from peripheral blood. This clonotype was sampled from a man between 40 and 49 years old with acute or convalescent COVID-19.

CDR3 sequence (DNA): TGTGCCATCAGTGCGCGGGGGTCCTACGAGCAGTACTTC. It encodes CAISARGSYEQYF. The genes are TRBV10-3 and TRBJ2-7, with 7 positions matching TRBD2. Germline V gene sequence: CDR1 ENHRY, CDR2 SYGVKD. V gave up 4 bases and J gave up 1 base; unmatched junction bases: 1. This CDR3 comprises 13 residues.